The 10 T cell receptor beta chains given below trace back to one sample, sequenced in a study of vaccination and CD4 T cells after COVID-19. These TCRs are of unknown antigen specificity. Documented treatment: approximately 9-day PBMC culture with coronavirus spike peptide pools or control peptides (ViraFEST assay). CD4+ T cells that had been cultured provided DNA sequenced with the Oncomine TCR Beta short-read assay. TCRdb passed the PCR reads through MiXCR, listing each CDR3 protein once. The sample contains some 10,000 distinct CDR3 sequences, 28% of which appear only once. The sample was CD4+ T cells from blood, cultured in vitro, taken after SARS-CoV-2 vaccination. The source of these receptors is a human donor who had recovered from COVID-19.

The chain joins TRBV12-3 or TRBV12-4 to TRBJ2-1; no clear D gene. The CDR3 runs to 13 residues. V lost 3 bases and J 6 bases, leaving 9 bases between the germline ends. DNA for the CDR3: TGTGCCAGCAGTTTCAGGTACCGCAATGAGCAGTTCTTC. This sequence encodes CASSFRYRNEQFF.

This clonotype showed up just a few times. The CDR3 bases are TGTGCCACCAGTGATTTGAGCCCGACCGGAGCCCAGCATTTT. Translating gives CATSDLSPTGAQHF. The rearrangement joins TRBV24-1 to TRBJ1-5; D uncertain. This CDR3 is built from 14 residues. The germline V gene has CDR1 KGHDR and CDR2 SFDVKD. Deletions cut 0 bases from V and 11 bases from J, with 13 bases between.

The sample holds a few counts of this clonotype. This chain links TRBV27 with TRBJ1-5, with TRBD1 matching 9 bases. This CDR3 has 16 residues. The junction had 6 bases not matched to a gene; V was cut back by 2 bases and J by 4 bases. Germline V lookup: CDR1 MNHEY, CDR2 SMNVEV (reference sequence). The CDR3 loop reads CASSLGTGIGNQPQHF. In nucleotides, the CDR3 is TGTGCCAGCAGTTTAGGGACAGGGATAGGGAATCAGCCCCAGCATTTT.

This clonotype was found a few times. The genes are TRBV19 and TRBJ1-4, with TRBD1 matching 7 bases. Germline values: CDR1 LNHDA, CDR2 SQIVND (reference sequence). This CDR3 is 16 amino acids long. J lost 8 bases, V lost 7 bases, and 16 bases had no gene match. The CDR3 nucleotides read TGTGCCAGTACCCCGGCCGCAGGGGGAGTGCCGGAAAAACTGTTTTTT. Protein sequence: CASTPAAGGVPEKLFF.

The chain couples TRBV28 to TRBJ1-1; 7 positions agree with TRBD1. J was trimmed by 6 bases and V by 6 bases; bases with no gene match: 10. The CDR3 is 14 residues long. Germline CDR1 MDHEN, CDR2 SYDVKM. CDR3 DNA sequence: TGTGCCAGCAGAGCGACAGGGTTAGGTTCTGAAGCTTTCTTT. This translates into CASRATGLGSEAFF.

The chain carries TRBV5-4 and TRBJ2-6; TRBD1 aligns across 7 bases. Germline lookup yields CDR1 SGHNT and CDR2 YYREEE (reference sequence). V was clipped by 2 bases and J by 4 bases; unmatched bases: 6. This CDR3 has 16 residues. CDR3 amino acids: CASSFPTGAGANVLTF. DNA of the CDR3: TGTGCCAGCAGCTTCCCCACAGGGGCCGGGGCCAACGTCCTGACTTTC.

This clonotype showed up just a few times. The chain is built from TRBV9 and TRBJ1-2; 7 bases agree with TRBD1. Unmatched junction bases numbered 19, after V lost 6 bases and J lost 2 bases. The CDR3 contains 18 residues. CDR1 SGDLS and CDR2 YYNGEE come from the germline V gene. The DNA for the CDR3 is TGTGCCAGCACCAGAGGGCCCCAACAGGGGAAGGGAAACTATGGCTACACCTTC. Protein product: CASTRGPQQGKGNYGYTF.

A word on this clonotype: At one boundary the junction diverges from the germline segment, which might be a read error. The rearrangement uses TRBV7-2 and TRBJ2-3; 12 bases fit TRBD1. The CDR3 covers 15 residues. Germline-derived CDR1 and CDR2 are SGHTA and FQGNSA. The CDR3 here is CASGLGTGGSDTQYF. CDR3 sequence (DNA): TGTGCCAGCGGCTTGGGGACAGGGGGCTCAGATACGCAGTATTTT. The variable domain in full, completed from reference TRBV7-2 and TRBJ2-3, reads GAGVSQSPSNKVTEKGKDVELRCDPISGHTALYWYRQSLGQGLEFLIYFQGNSAPDKSGLPSDRFSAERTGGSVSTLTIQRTQQEDSAVYLCASGLGTGGSDTQYFGPGTRLTVL.

This chain connects TRBV4-1 to TRBJ1-1; D is ambiguous. Germline V gene lookup returns CDR1 MGHRA and CDR2 YSYEKL. CDR3 length: 14 residues. V lost 0 bases and J 8 bases, leaving 13 bases between the germline ends. The CDR3 sequence: CASSQDEVAGEAFF. The CDR3 region has the DNA TGCGCCAGCAGCCAAGATGAGGTTGCGGGCGAAGCTTTCTTT.

In its sample, this clonotype was seen a few times. The chain uses TRBV27 and TRBJ1-1; 7 nucleotides align to TRBD1. The CDR3 consists of 12 residues. V lost 4 bases and J lost 6; bases outside the gene matches: 2. Germline-derived CDR1 and CDR2 are MNHEY and SMNVEV (reference sequence). DNA of the CDR3: TGTGCCAGCAGTTCAGGGGGTCCTGAAGCTTTCTTT. Protein: CASSSGGPEAFF.